This T cell receptor beta chain was found in a study of cytomegalovirus exposure and HLA in healthy donors. Study results and caveats: Clonal expansion was found to be greater in HLA-associated TCR beta chains than in equally common others in a later analysis. In vitro testing confirmed a few CMV-associated chains as specific for CMV antigens. In the analysis, some V segments, TRBV6-2 and TRBV6-3 included, were excluded as indistinguishable.

Remarks on this clone: The antigen is undetermined.

V lost 3 bases, J lost 10 bases, and 16 bases lay in between. Germline CDR1 and CDR2: SGHTS and YDEGEE. The CDR3 is 13 amino acids. 13 Jbeta primers and 60 Vbeta primers were used for the PCR. Here immunoSEQ multiplex PCR was the method, and the copy in TCRdb shows in-frame clones only, minus some. Its table lists 130,000 to 150,000 clones. The sample was PBMCs. This sequence joins TRBV5-8 and TRBJ1-2, with D possibly matching TRBD1 (5 bases). This TCR came from a woman aged 45 to 65 in good health and CMV-seronegative. DNA of the CDR3: TGTGCCAGCAGCTACCAGGACACAATCGACTACACCTTC. Its translation is CASSYQDTIDYTF.